These 10 T cell receptor beta chains share one sample of origin, sequenced in a study of blood T cell repertoires in COVID-19. Assay used: immunoSEQ multiplex PCR; TCRdb lists only in-frame clones, some missing. The repertoire consists of 120,000 or so clones, with around 85% occurring once and the leading ten covering about 17%. Source material: peripheral blood. These receptors all come from a man aged 25-40 years with COVID-19, enrolled during active disease.

The chain is built from TRBV28 and TRBJ1-2; no firm D call. Germline CDR1 MDHEN, CDR2 SYDVKM. CDR3 size: 13 residues. Deletions cut 6 bases from V and 4 bases from J, with 12 bases between. CDR3 sequence (DNA): TGTGCCAGCAGGGCTTTTAGAGGCTATGGCTACACCTTC. Its translation: CASRAFRGYGYTF.

To note about this clone: One end of the junction fails to match germline, which may point to a read error. V usage is TRBV6-2 or TRBV6-3 and J usage is TRBJ2-3; 12 nucleotides line up with TRBD2. CDR3 size: 14 residues. In germline, CDR1 is MNHEY, CDR2 SVGEGT. The CDR3 bases are TGTGCCAGCAGTCTCTCCGGACTAGCGGGGAGAATGAAGTTT. Amino acids: CASSLSGLAGRMKF.

The J gene is TRBJ2-7, the V gene TRBV15, with D perhaps TRBD1 (6 bases). With 0 bases removed from V and 1 base from J, the gap between germline ends came to 19 bases. CDR3 length: 18 residues. Germline loops: CDR1 LNHNV, CDR2 YYDKDF (reference sequence). CDR3 sequence: CATSRDPGDRIKSYEQYF. The CDR3, as DNA: TGTGCCACCAGCAGAGATCCAGGGGACCGTATAAAATCCTACGAGCAGTACTTC.

This chain links TRBV6-5 with TRBJ2-5; D unresolved. Between the trimmed V and J ends, which lost 2 bases and 2 bases, there was a span of 9 bases. CDR1 and CDR2 from the germline V gene are MNHEY and SVGAGI. CDR3 length: 14 residues. The CDR3 is CASSYGPLQETQYF. CDR3 nucleotide sequence: TGTGCCAGCAGTTACGGGCCTTTACAAGAGACCCAGTACTTC.

This sequence joins TRBV19 and TRBJ1-5, with D perhaps matching TRBD1 (6 bases). V was pared by 7 bases and J by 5 bases, with 21 bases between. CDR3 length equals 16 residues. Germline V lookup: CDR1 LNHDA, CDR2 SQIVND (reference sequence). The CDR3 DNA is TGTGCCAGTACCCAATATTCCAGGGGTAGGGATCAGCCCCAGCATTTT. Protein: CASTQYSRGRDQPQHF.

By share, this clone counts as medium-sized. This chain uses TRBV5-1 with TRBJ1-4, with D unclear. The CDR3 has 15 amino acids. CDR1 SGHRS and CDR2 YFSETQ come from the germline V gene. V lost 1 base to trimming and J lost 4 bases, with 11 bases between them. For the CDR3, the DNA is TGCGCCAGCAGCTTGATTGCCGGGTATAATGAAAAACTGTTTTTT. Encoded protein: CASSLIAGYNEKLFF.

The chain is built from TRBV11-2 and TRBJ1-2; D remains unclear. CDR1 is SGHAT, CDR2 FQNNGV, per germline. V shed 3 bases and J shed 3 bases, with 8 bases lying between them. The CDR3 runs 13 residues. For the CDR3, the DNA is TGTGCCAGCAGCTTCTCCAGGCACTATGGCTACACCTTC. It is translated as CASSFSRHYGYTF.

The sample holds one count of this clone. J is TRBJ2-5 and V is TRBV27, with TRBD1 identical over 8 bases. The CDR3 has 14 residues. CDR1 is MNHEY and CDR2 is SMNVEV in the germline V gene (reference sequence). V gave up 4 bases and J gave up 3 bases; unmatched junction bases: 4. In DNA form, the CDR3 reads TGTGCCAGCAGTTCGGACAGGGCCGAAGAGACCCAGTACTTC. Translating gives CASSSDRAEETQYF.

This clone was seen a handful of times. V gene TRBV15 combines with J gene TRBJ2-7, with TRBD1 matching over 12 bases. V was pared by 2 bases and J by 5 bases, with 4 bases of the junction left unmatched. CDR1 is LNHNV and CDR2 is YYDKDF in the germline V gene (reference sequence). The CDR3 has 15 amino acids. CDR3 protein: CATSRPGTGGNEQYF. In DNA form, the CDR3 reads TGTGCCACCAGCAGACCCGGGACAGGGGGCAACGAGCAGTACTTC.

The chain recombines TRBV2 with TRBJ1-4; 7 positions match TRBD1. CDR3 length: 13 residues. Germline CDR1 reads SNHLY; CDR2 reads FYNNEI. Trimming took 8 bases from V and 8 from J; bases not matched to a gene: 8. In DNA, the CDR3 is TGTGCCAGCGGGGACAGCTCGGTCGAAAAACTGTTTTTT. Its protein product is CASGDSSVEKLFF.